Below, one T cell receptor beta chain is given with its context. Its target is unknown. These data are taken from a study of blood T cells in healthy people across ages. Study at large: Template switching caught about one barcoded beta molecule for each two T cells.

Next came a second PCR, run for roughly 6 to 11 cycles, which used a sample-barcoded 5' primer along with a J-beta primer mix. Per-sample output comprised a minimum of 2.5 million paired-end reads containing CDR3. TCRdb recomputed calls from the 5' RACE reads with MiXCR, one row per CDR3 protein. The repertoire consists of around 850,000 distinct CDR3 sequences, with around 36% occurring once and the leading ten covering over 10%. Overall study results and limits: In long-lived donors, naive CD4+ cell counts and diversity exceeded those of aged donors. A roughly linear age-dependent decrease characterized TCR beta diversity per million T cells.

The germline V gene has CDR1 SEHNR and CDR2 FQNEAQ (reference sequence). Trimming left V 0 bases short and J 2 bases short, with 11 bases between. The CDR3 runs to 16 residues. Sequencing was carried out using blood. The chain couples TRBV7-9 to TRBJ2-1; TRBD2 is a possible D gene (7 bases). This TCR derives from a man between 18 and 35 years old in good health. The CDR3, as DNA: TGTGCCAGCAGCTTAGCGGGGGGGCGCACCTACAATGAGCAGTTCTTC. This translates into CASSLAGGRTYNEQFF.